This entry features one T cell receptor beta chain sequence. Its target is unknown. This sample stems from a study of T cells expressing NK-cell markers. Study as a whole: Sorted CD3+CD56+NKG2C+, CD3+CD56+NKG2C- and CD3+CD56-NKG2C+ T cells supplied TCR beta repertoires. Study-level points and caveats: Also leading the CD3+CD56-NKG2C+ fraction in a few donors were these clonotypes.

TCRdb re-called the 5' RACE reads and gives one entry per CDR3 protein, without DNA. The sample holds 200,000 to 300,000 distinct CDR3 sequences. The origin of this receptor is a young man in good health. Sequenced: blood T cells: a sorted CD56 or NKG2C T cell subset, CD4+ or CD8+ T cells, or bulk PBMC T cells (not recorded which).

The CDR3 sequence is CASSRDQVGYTF. The chain couples TRBV5-6 to TRBJ1-2. CDR3 length: 12 residues. Germline V gives CDR1 SGHDT, CDR2 YYEEEE. Full variable domain (remainder filled in from reference TRBV5-6 and TRBJ1-2): DAGVTQSPTHLIKTRGQQVTLRCSPKSGHDTVSWYQQALGQGPQFIFQYYEEEERQRGNFPDRFSGHQFPNYSSELNVNALLLGDSALYLCASSRDQVGYTFGSGTRLTVV.